Following are 12 T cell receptor beta chains from one sample sequenced in a study of T-cell reconstitution after alpha-beta-depleted transplantation in children. Preparation of the TCRbeta library used unique molecular identifiers. TCRdb called the PCR reads again in MiXCR, with one record for every CDR3 protein. The table includes around 110,000 distinct CDR3 sequences, over 9% detected once. The sequencing used PBMCs, collected before TCRalphabeta/CD19-depleted stem cell transplant. The receptors stem from a boy younger than 10 with acute lymphoblastic leukemia, due to receive a stem cell transplant.

The V gene is TRBV7-2, the J gene TRBJ2-1; D remains unclear. This CDR3 spans 16 amino acids. With 5 bases removed from V and 5 bases from J, the gap between germline ends came to 19 bases. CDR1 SGHTA and CDR2 FQGNSA come from the germline V gene. CDR3 DNA sequence: TGTGCCAGCAGCCCCCCGGGCTGGCGCGCAAACAATGAGCAGTTCTTC. Its translation: CASSPPGWRANNEQFF.

This clonotype was seen many times. The V call is TRBV5-1, the J call TRBJ2-7; TRBD2 matches at 8 bases. Looked up from germline, CDR1 is SGHRS and CDR2 is YFSETQ. The CDR3 is 14 residues long. Trimming at V came to 6 bases and at J to 2 bases, leaving 7 bases not matched to a gene. The CDR3, as DNA: TGCGCCAGCAAAGGGAGTAGCGGGACCTACGAGCAGTACTTC. It is translated as CASKGSSGTYEQYF.

This clonotype was seen ten or more times. V usage is TRBV5-1 and J usage is TRBJ2-7, with D possibly being TRBD1 or TRBD2 (5 bases each). The germline V gene has CDR1 SGHRS and CDR2 YFSETQ. V was trimmed by 0 bases and J by 2 bases, leaving 9 bases between them. The CDR3 consists of 14 residues. CDR3 in amino acids: CASSLGGSAYEQYF. The CDR3 DNA reads TGCGCCAGCAGCTTGGGGGGGTCGGCCTACGAGCAGTACTTC. The whole variable domain, remainder taken from reference TRBV5-1 and TRBJ2-7, is KAGVTQTPRYLIKTRGQQVTLSCSPISGHRSVSWYQQTPGQGLQFLFEYFSETQRNKGNFPGRFSGRQFSNSRSEMNVSTLELGDSALYLCASSLGGSAYEQYFGPGTRLTVT.

The chain couples TRBV11-1 to TRBJ2-1, with 8 bases identical to TRBD2. J gave up 3 bases and V 2 bases, and 12 bases lay outside the gene matches. The CDR3 runs 18 residues. Germline CDR1 is SGHAT and CDR2 is FQDESV (reference sequence). In nucleotides, the CDR3 is TGTGCCAGCAGCTTAAGGAGTCTCGCGGGAGGAAGCTACAATGAGCAGTTCTTC. It encodes CASSLRSLAGGSYNEQFF.

This clonotype was recorded many times. The chain has TRBV20-1 and TRBJ1-1; tentative D call: TRBD1 (5 bases). Germline loops: CDR1 DFQATT, CDR2 SNEGSKA (reference sequence). The length of the CDR3 is 16 residues. The V end lost 5 bases, the J end lost 4 bases, and 23 bases lay between the germline ends. This CDR3 reads CSAPPRGGVSGTEAFF. The DNA for the CDR3 is TGCAGTGCTCCCCCGAGGGGTGGCGTTTCTGGCACTGAAGCTTTCTTT.

This clonotype occurred many times. The chain combines TRBV6-5 with TRBJ1-5; TRBD1 is a possible D gene (6 bases). Germline CDR1 and CDR2: MNHEY and SVGAGI. The CDR3 consists of 13 residues. Trimming removed 6 bases from V and 3 bases from J, with 9 bases in between. CDR3 in amino acids: CASSRQVNQPQHF. In DNA form, the CDR3 reads TGTGCCAGCAGCCGACAGGTCAATCAGCCCCAGCATTTT.

The chain links TRBV2 to TRBJ2-2; 7 bases are a match to TRBD1. The J segment lost 3 bases and the V segment lost 3 bases, leaving 10 bases of the junction unmatched. The CDR3 consists of 17 residues. Germline V gene sequence: CDR1 SNHLY, CDR2 FYNNEI. Written as DNA, the CDR3 is TGTGCCAGCAGTGAGCGTATATACGGGACAGACACCGGGGAGCTGTTTTTT. It yields the protein CASSERIYGTDTGELFF.

This chain connects TRBV5-1 to TRBJ2-7; D gene unclear. Trimming took off 0 bases at V and 0 bases at J, with 7 bases between the two ends. This CDR3 is built from 14 residues. Germline CDR1 reads SGHRS; CDR2 reads YFSETQ. The CDR3 loop is CASSLGQVSYEQYF. CDR3 DNA sequence: TGCGCCAGCAGCTTGGGGCAGGTCTCCTACGAGCAGTACTTC.

The chain carries TRBV5-1 and TRBJ1-1; D possibly corresponds to TRBD1 (6 bases). V lost 4 bases, J lost 6 bases, and 13 bases lay in between. Germline loops: CDR1 SGHRS, CDR2 YFSETQ. This CDR3 spans 13 amino acids. The CDR3 region is CASSQGQPPEAFF. CDR3 DNA: TGCGCCAGCAGCCAGGGACAACCACCTGAAGCTTTCTTT.

This clonotype was detected many times. J is TRBJ2-7 and V is TRBV20-1; D possibly uses TRBD1 or TRBD2 (5 bases each). This CDR3 comprises 13 residues. Germline V lookup: CDR1 DFQATT, CDR2 SNEGSKA (reference sequence). The V and J ends lost 5 bases and 5 bases respectively, with 16 bases between them. CDR3 in amino acids: CSAPTTKGNEQYF. In DNA form, the CDR3 reads TGCAGTGCTCCGACTACAAAGGGGAACGAGCAGTACTTC.

This clonotype was found many times. V gene TRBV16 combines with J gene TRBJ1-1; D perhaps matches TRBD1 (6 bases). Trimming removed 5 bases at V and 0 bases at J, with 28 bases between. The CDR3 length is 20 residues. The V gene's germline CDR1 is KGHSY and CDR2 FQNENV. The CDR3 spells CASSTPDGSGGRWMNTEAFF. The DNA for the CDR3 is TGTGCCAGCAGCACCCCCGACGGTTCCGGGGGCCGATGGATGAACACTGAAGCTTTCTTT.

This clonotype was observed a few times. The chain has TRBV5-1 and TRBJ2-2, with D perhaps matching TRBD1 (6 bases). Trimming stripped 4 bases from V and 3 bases from J, with 10 bases between. Germline-derived CDR1 and CDR2 are SGHRS and YFSETQ. The CDR3 is 14 amino acids. CDR3 region: CASSTGQHTGELFF. The CDR3, as DNA: TGCGCCAGCAGCACCGGACAGCACACCGGGGAGCTGTTTTTT.